A single sample gave rise to the 25 T cell receptor beta chains below, sequenced in a study of molecular identifiers for immune sequencing clone quantification (dated by TCRdb to the late 2010s). The library came from PCR. Sequencer: NextSeq 500. The public reads were reanalyzed by TCRdb: fastp trimming at Q25, MiXCR alignment, in-frame beta chains only. Identical CDR3 proteins give one entry, which carries the most common genes and DNA. Present in this sample are roughly 300,000 distinct CDR3 sequences, 24% of which were seen just once. 0.7% to 0.95% of the sample rests with the top ten. Sequencing input: naive CD8+ T cells from blood, with Jurkat cell RNA spiked in. In light of the paper, this sample's cell subset or site label describes: FACS-sorted CD8+CD4-CCR7+CD45RA+ naive T cells. The receptors derive from a human donor in good health. Some libraries in this study had Jurkat cell RNA spiked in.

This clonotype has ten or more counts. The V and J genes are TRBV28 and TRBJ2-3, with 7 bases fitting TRBD2. V trimming: 5 bases; J trimming: 2 bases; junction bases outside the gene matches: 7. CDR1 and CDR2 from the germline V gene are MDHEN and SYDVKM. CDR3 length equals 15 residues. The CDR3 sequence is CASSGPLAVTDTQYF. In nucleotides, the CDR3 is TGTGCCAGCAGTGGACCTCTAGCGGTCACAGATACGCAGTATTTT.

The chain has TRBV4-1 and TRBJ2-7, with D maybe TRBD2 (5 bases). The CDR3 spans 15 residues. CDR1 MGHRA and CDR2 YSYEKL come from the germline V gene. Trimming cost V 0 bases and J 3 bases, with 12 bases left between them. CDR3 DNA sequence: TGCGCCAGCAGCCAAGATGCGGGCACCCTCTACGAGCAGTACTTC. Translation gives CASSQDAGTLYEQYF.

With respect to this clonotype: Its ends do not fully match the called genes, so a read error is possible. This chain uses TRBV29-1 with TRBJ1-2; D remains unclear. The CDR3 totals 18 residues. Germline V gene lookup returns CDR1 SQVTM and CDR2 ANQGSEA. CDR3 sequence reads: CSVEGIPSPRQPNCGYTF. The CDR3 region has the DNA TGCAGCGTTGAAGGGATTCCGTCCCCACGACAACCTAACTGTGGCTACACCTTC.

This clonotype was seen many times. The chain employs TRBV20-1 and TRBJ2-7; D not certain. V lost 5 bases and J lost 6, with 20 bases in between. Germline V lookup: CDR1 DFQATT, CDR2 SNEGSKA (reference sequence). The CDR3 contains 14 residues. The CDR3: CSAGPGLKRSEQYF. The DNA for the CDR3 is TGCAGTGCTGGACCGGGCCTTAAACGGTCCGAGCAGTACTTC.

As regards this clonotype: A read error may be the cause here, since a much bigger clone is one base away. CDR3 region: CASSPSFPAADKAFF. The DNA for the CDR3 is TGTGCCAGTAGCCCAAGTTTCCCTGCCGCGGATAAAGCTTTCTTT. The V gene is TRBV19, the J gene TRBJ1-1; D uncertain. Trimming removed 6 bases from V and 9 bases from J, with 23 bases in between. This CDR3 comprises 15 residues. Germline V gene sequence: CDR1 LNHDA, CDR2 SQIVND (reference sequence).

CDR3 bases: TGTGCCAGCAGCTTCCTGACAGGCCGCTCTGGAAACACCATATATTTT. Its translation is CASSFLTGRSGNTIYF. This chain uses TRBV7-9 with TRBJ1-3; TRBD1 might be the D (6 bases). Trimming took 3 bases from V and 0 from J, leaving 12 bases between them. The CDR3 has 16 amino acids. Germline V gene lookup returns CDR1 SEHNR and CDR2 FQNEAQ (reference sequence).

This clonotype was found many times. J is TRBJ1-4 and V is TRBV11-2, with TRBD1 as a possible D gene (5 bases). The CDR3 consists of 15 residues. The germline V and J ends were trimmed by 1 base and 13 bases, with 19 bases remaining between them. Germline V gene lookup returns CDR1 SGHAT and CDR2 FQNNGV. CDR3 in amino acids: CASSLAQGRGMRLFF. CDR3 DNA sequence: TGTGCCAGCAGCTTAGCCCAGGGTCGAGGAATGCGACTGTTTTTT.

V gene TRBV4-1 combines with J gene TRBJ2-7; D perhaps matches TRBD1 (6 bases). V lost 3 bases and J 2 bases, leaving 8 bases between the germline ends. From germline, CDR1 is MGHRA and CDR2 YSYEKL. This CDR3 comprises 13 residues. The CDR3 bases are TGCGCCAGCAGCCAGCGGACAGCCTACGAGCAGTACTTC. This encodes CASSQRTAYEQYF.

In the case of this clonotype: At one end, the junction sequence differs from germline, possibly due to a read error. The DNA of the CDR3 is TGCGGTGCTAGAGTAACTAGCGGGAACCACGAGCAGTACTTC. It is translated as CGARVTSGNHEQYF. This chain uses TRBV20-1 with TRBJ2-7; 10 bases map to TRBD2. The CDR3 has 14 residues. Germline assignment: CDR1 DFQATT and CDR2 SNEGSKA (reference sequence).

This clonotype was detected ten times or more. The V and J genes are TRBV12-3 or TRBV12-4 and TRBJ2-1; D could derive from TRBD1 or TRBD2 (6 bases each). V was shortened by 5 bases and J by 4 bases, with 9 bases between the two germline ends. The CDR3 sequence is 13 residues long. The CDR3 coding sequence is TGTGCCAGCAGTGGGGGGCAGTACAATGAGCAGTTCTTC. This gives the protein CASSGGQYNEQFF.

This clonotype was seen at least ten times. The rearrangement joins TRBV6-6 to TRBJ2-7; D unresolved. Trimming removed 0 bases at V and 5 bases at J, with 11 bases between. Looked up from germline, CDR1 is MNHNY and CDR2 is SVGAGI (reference sequence). The CDR3 covers 14 residues. CDR3 region: CASSYSIEVDEQYF. The CDR3 nucleotides are TGTGCCAGCAGTTACTCGATTGAGGTGGACGAGCAGTACTTC.

In the case of this clonotype: This could be a read error, since a much larger clone is one nucleotide away. V gene TRBV29-1 combines with J gene TRBJ2-3; possibly TRBD1 or TRBD2 for D (6 bases each). Trimming cost V 3 bases and J 1 base, with 14 bases left between them. CDR1 and CDR2 (germline): SQVTM, ANQGSEA. The CDR3 covers 15 residues. The DNA for the CDR3 is TGCAGCGTTGATGGGGGGCCGGGGCGCACAGATACGCAGTATTTT. Translating it yields CSVDGGPGRTDTQYF.

This clonotype was observed at least ten times. The chain links TRBV19 to TRBJ2-4; 7 bases line up with TRBD2. The CDR3 covers 15 residues. The V gene end was trimmed by 1 base and the J gene end by 5 bases; junction bases not matched to a gene: 5. Germline values: CDR1 LNHDA, CDR2 SQIVND (reference sequence). CDR3 residues: CASSIGTRSQNIQYF. The CDR3, as DNA: TGTGCCAGTAGTATAGGGACTAGATCCCAAAACATTCAGTACTTC.

This clonotype occurred many times. The CDR3 bases are TGTGCCAGCAGTTTTTCTCCTAACTATGGCTACACCTTC. Translating gives CASSFSPNYGYTF. V and J are TRBV27 and TRBJ1-2; the D is unclear. V dropped 3 bases and J dropped 0 bases, with 5 bases sitting between them. The CDR3 is 13 residues long. CDR1 and CDR2 from the germline V gene are MNHEY and SMNVEV (reference sequence).

Concerning this clonotype itself: A much bigger clone sits one base away, suggesting this may be a read error. In this CDR3 the conserved last residue, phenylalanine or tryptophan, is missing, so a read error is likely. J is TRBJ2-3 and V is TRBV5-4; the D gene is possibly TRBD2 (5 bases). Germline V gene lookup returns CDR1 SGHNT and CDR2 YYREEE (reference sequence). Trimming shortened V by 4 bases and J by 2 bases, and 14 bases separated the two germline ends. The CDR3 runs to 15 residues. CDR3 amino acids: CASSPALGLTDTQYL. For the CDR3, the DNA is TGTGCCAGCAGCCCGGCACTAGGGCTCACAGATACGCAGTATCTT.

This clonotype has a handful of counts. The CDR3 coding sequence is TGTGCCATCAGTGACGAAGTCCAAGAGACCCAGTACTTC. Protein product: CAISDEVQETQYF. The chain couples TRBV10-3 to TRBJ2-5; D is uncertain. The germline CDR1 and CDR2 sequences are ENHRY and SYGVKD. V lost 3 bases to trimming and J lost 1 base, with 6 bases between them. The CDR3 extends over 13 amino acids.

This clonotype has at least ten counts. This sequence joins TRBV28 and TRBJ2-7; possibly TRBD1 for D (6 bases). V lost 2 bases to trimming and J lost 3 bases, with 8 bases between them. The length of the CDR3 is 13 residues. Germline CDR1 and CDR2: MDHEN and SYDVKM. The CDR3 sequence: CASSLPQGYEQYF. As DNA, the CDR3 is TGTGCCAGCAGTTTACCACAGGGCTACGAGCAGTACTTC.

The sample holds many counts of this clonotype. The chain recombines TRBV4-1 with TRBJ2-2; D gene unclear. CDR1 and CDR2 (germline): MGHRA, YSYEKL. Trimming cost V 0 bases and J 7 bases, with 9 bases left between them. The CDR3 has 14 residues. The chain's CDR3 is CASSQEKDGGELFF. In DNA, the CDR3 is TGCGCCAGCAGCCAAGAAAAGGATGGCGGGGAGCTGTTTTTT.

The table lists this clonotype with many counts. The chain links TRBV19 to TRBJ2-6; D gene ambiguous. The CDR3 is 12 amino acids. Germline V gives CDR1 LNHDA, CDR2 SQIVND (reference sequence). V was shortened by 5 bases and J by 3 bases, with 2 bases between the two germline ends. This chain's CDR3 is CASSLGANVLTF. DNA for the CDR3: TGTGCCAGTAGTCTTGGGGCCAACGTCCTGACTTTC.

This clonotype was counted at least ten times. The genes are TRBV20-1 and TRBJ2-7, with a tentative D call TRBD2 (5 bases). CDR1 and CDR2 from the germline V gene are DFQATT and SNEGSKA (reference sequence). V gave up 5 bases and J gave up 3 bases, with 11 bases separating them. The CDR3 runs 12 residues. DNA of the CDR3: TGCAGTGCTGGTTACGGGGTCTACGAGCAGTACTTC. Its protein is CSAGYGVYEQYF.

This clonotype was counted a few times. The genes are TRBV30 and TRBJ1-5; unclear D gene. Trimming cost V 1 base and J 2 bases, with 6 bases left between them. CDR1 and CDR2 (germline): GTSNPN, SVGIG (reference sequence). The CDR3 is 13 amino acids. The CDR3 region has the DNA TGTGCCTGGAGTGAGGGAGGCAATCAGCCCCAGCATTTT. Protein product: CAWSEGGNQPQHF.

This clonotype was found many times. The gene calls are TRBV2 and TRBJ2-7; D perhaps matches TRBD1 (6 bases). V lost 8 bases and J 3 bases, leaving 17 bases between the germline ends. Germline assignment: CDR1 SNHLY and CDR2 FYNNEI. There are 14 residues in the CDR3. CDR3 DNA: TGTGCCAGCGGACAGACATCTCCCCGCTACGAGCAGTACTTC. Translated: CASGQTSPRYEQYF.

V is TRBV28 and J is TRBJ2-5; 8 bases map to TRBD1. With V trimmed by 10 bases and J by 0 bases, 19 bases remained unmatched. Germline assignment: CDR1 MDHEN and CDR2 SYDVKM. The CDR3 runs to 18 residues. DNA of the CDR3: TGTGCCACCCGGACAGGGAACGGGTTTGGCGGGAACCAAGAGACCCAGTACTTC. Protein sequence: CATRTGNGFGGNQETQYF.

This clonotype was recorded a few times. The CDR3 region is CASSLESGRRSYEQYF. DNA of the CDR3: TGTGCCAGCAGCTTAGAGTCGGGCAGACGGAGCTACGAGCAGTACTTC. The V call is TRBV7-9, the J call TRBJ2-7; D ambiguous. Germline loops: CDR1 SEHNR, CDR2 FQNEAQ (reference sequence). V was cut by 1 base and J by 3 bases, with 16 bases left in between. CDR3 length: 16 amino acids. Drawing the rest from reference TRBV7-9 and TRBJ2-7, the complete variable domain is DTGVSQNPRHKITKRGQNVTFRCDPISEHNRLYWYRQTLGQGPEFLTYFQNEAQLEKSRLLSDRFSAERPKGSFSTLEIQRTEQGDSAMYLCASSLESGRRSYEQYFGPGTRLTVT.

This clonotype has only one observation. The junction does not match germline at one end; this may be a read error. The chain couples TRBV7-3 to TRBJ2-6; D possibly corresponds to TRBD2 (6 bases). The CDR3 length is 16 residues. The germline V gene encodes CDR1 SGHTA and CDR2 FQGTGA. CDR3 nucleotide sequence: TGTGCCAGCAGCTCTAATCGGGGGTTTGGGGGCAACGTCCTGACTTTC. It specifies CASSSNRGFGGNVLTF.